These 29 T cell receptor beta chains share one sample of origin, sequenced in a study of blood T cell repertoires in COVID-19 (dated by TCRdb to the early 2020s). The library was obtained by the immunoSEQ multiplex PCR assay. The source is immuneACCESS, and TCRdb retained only in-frame sequences with V and J called. Part of the clones is not carried over; for the studies checked, unresolved V genes explain less than half of this, and the remainder is unexplained. Recorded for this sample are about 20,000 clones; 80% to 90% of them occurred a single time. The ten largest clones represent under 4% of the sample. Material: peripheral blood. Receptors were obtained from a human donor in a cohort sampled during active COVID-19.

This clone was seen only a few times. V gene TRBV28 combines with J gene TRBJ1-5; possibly TRBD1 for D (6 bases). The germline V gene encodes CDR1 MDHEN and CDR2 SYDVKM. The CDR3 covers 14 residues. V was clipped by 8 bases and J by 1 base, with 12 bases between them. The CDR3 nucleotides read TGTGCCAGCTCTACCACAGGGAGCAATCAGCCCCAGCATTTT. It codes for CASSTTGSNQPQHF.

The V gene is TRBV27, the J gene TRBJ2-5; the D gene is possibly TRBD1 (5 bases). This CDR3 has 15 amino acids. Germline V gene lookup returns CDR1 MNHEY and CDR2 SMNVEV (reference sequence). V was clipped by 3 bases and J by 5 bases, with 16 bases between them. CDR3 region: CASSLTRQSGETQYF. CDR3 sequence (DNA): TGTGCCAGCAGTTTGACCCGACAGAGTGGGGAGACCCAGTACTTC.

The V and J genes are TRBV28 and TRBJ1-4, with TRBD1 matching over 8 bases. With V trimmed by 6 bases and J by 10 bases, 10 bases remained unmatched. This CDR3 is 14 amino acids long. Germline V gene data show CDR1 as MDHEN and CDR2 as SYDVKM. CDR3 sequence: CASRTGTGLGKLFF. The CDR3 nucleotides are TGTGCCAGCAGGACCGGGACAGGCCTAGGAAAACTGTTTTTT.

The rearrangement uses TRBV5-8 and TRBJ1-1; D is unclear. The CDR3 contains 14 residues. Trimming cost V 4 bases and J 6 bases, with 16 bases left between them. CDR1 and CDR2 from the germline V gene are SGHTS and YDEGEE. Here the CDR3 reads CASSPRGRGSEAFF. CDR3 DNA: TGTGCCAGCAGCCCCCGAGGCAGAGGGTCTGAAGCTTTCTTT.

V usage is TRBV19 and J usage is TRBJ2-3; 13 bases agree with TRBD2. V lost 4 bases and J lost 8; bases outside the gene matches: 6. The CDR3 is 15 residues long. CDR1 and CDR2 (germline): LNHDA, SQIVND (reference sequence). The DNA of the CDR3 is TGTGCCAGTAGTACCCCCGGGACTAGCGGGACTACGCAGTATTTT. This codes for CASSTPGTSGTTQYF.

This chain connects TRBV25-1 to TRBJ2-2; possibly TRBD2 for D (7 bases). Germline CDR1 reads MGHDK; CDR2 reads SYGVNS. V was clipped by 1 base and J by 5 bases, with 14 bases between them. The CDR3 is 16 residues long. CDR3 residues: CASSELGGLRTGELFF. In DNA, the CDR3 is TGTGCCAGCAGTGAATTGGGGGGGCTAAGGACCGGGGAGCTGTTTTTT.

V usage is TRBV2 and J usage is TRBJ1-1; 9 nucleotides match TRBD1. The V segment lost 10 bases and the J segment 7 bases; nucleotides outside the gene matches: 7. CDR1 is SNHLY and CDR2 is FYNNEI in the germline V gene. This CDR3 has 12 amino acids. CDR3 region: CATRTGAGEAFF. Written as DNA, the CDR3 is TGTGCCACCCGGACAGGGGCGGGTGAAGCTTTCTTT.

This clone appeared once. The chain combines TRBV7-2 with TRBJ2-7; 7 bases map to TRBD2. Germline values: CDR1 SGHTA, CDR2 FQGNSA. The CDR3 has 14 residues. V trimming: 2 bases; J trimming: 1 base; junction bases outside the gene matches: 2. CDR3 DNA: TGTGCCAGCAGCTTATGGCGGGAGTCCTACGAGCAGTACTTC. Its protein is CASSLWRESYEQYF.

The rearrangement links TRBV14 to TRBJ1-2, with 7 positions matching TRBD1. This CDR3 contains 13 residues. Trimming took 5 bases from V and 4 from J; bases not matched to a gene: 4. Germline V CDR1 and CDR2: SGHDN, FVKESK. CDR3 in amino acids: CASSDREVYGYTF. The CDR3 coding sequence is TGTGCCAGCAGCGACAGGGAGGTCTATGGCTACACCTTC.

This clone was seen more than once but under ten times. The rearrangement joins TRBV16 to TRBJ2-1; 8 bases map to TRBD2. Trimming cost V 1 base and J 10 bases; bases outside gene matches: 9. CDR3 length: 15 residues. Germline V gene sequence: CDR1 KGHSY, CDR2 FQNENV. The CDR3 coding sequence is TGTGCCAGCAGCCAATGGGCGGGGGGCCTCCTGGAGCAGTTCTTC. Translating gives CASSQWAGGLLEQFF.

The chain employs TRBV5-6 and TRBJ2-7; 11 positions agree with TRBD2. The V and J ends lost 3 bases and 4 bases, in that order; junction bases with no gene match: 9. The CDR3 has 16 residues. Germline V gives CDR1 SGHDT, CDR2 YYEEEE. Here the CDR3 DNA reads TGTGCCAGCAGCTCCCTTCGACTAGCGGGATCGTACGAGCAGTACTTC. Translation gives CASSSLRLAGSYEQYF.

The V and J genes are TRBV28 and TRBJ2-1, with 11 bases fitting TRBD2. The CDR3 is 16 amino acids. With 8 bases clipped from V and 10 bases from J, the junction kept 16 bases outside the gene matches. Per the germline V gene, CDR1 is MDHEN and CDR2 is SYDVKM. CDR3 protein: CASALALGSSGREQFF. DNA for the CDR3: TGTGCCAGCGCCTTGGCTTTGGGGTCTAGCGGGAGGGAGCAGTTCTTC.

About this clone: At one end the junction does not follow the germline gene, possibly because of a read error. V gene TRBV7-7 combines with J gene TRBJ2-1; TRBD2 aligns across 7 bases. Germline loops: CDR1 SSHAT, CDR2 FNYEAQ (reference sequence). This CDR3 spans 13 amino acids. Here the CDR3 DNA reads TGTGCTAGCAGCCCACGGGACTACGGTGAGCAGTTCTTC. The encoded protein is CASSPRDYGEQFF.

The CDR3 here is CASSLNRGRETQYF. The DNA of the CDR3 is TGTGCCAGCAGCCTGAACAGGGGGAGGGAGACCCAGTACTTC. The chain recombines TRBV7-8 with TRBJ2-5; 8 positions match TRBD1. The CDR3 is 14 amino acids. The germline CDR1 and CDR2 sequences are SGHVS and FQNEAQ. Losses at the gene ends were 5 bases for V and 5 bases for J; bases not matched to a gene: 7.

The chain carries TRBV5-6 and TRBJ2-7; 8 bases agree with TRBD2. This CDR3 is 16 amino acids long. V dropped 4 bases and J dropped 5; count of bases not matched to a gene: 14. Germline-derived CDR1 and CDR2 are SGHDT and YYEEEE. The CDR3 DNA follows: TGTGCCAGCAGCCGACGGGGGACTAGGGAACCCAACGAGCAGTACTTC. This encodes CASSRRGTREPNEQYF.

This chain links TRBV28 with TRBJ1-2; 10 nucleotides align to TRBD1. This CDR3 contains 12 residues. Germline assignment: CDR1 MDHEN and CDR2 SYDVKM. V lost 6 bases and J lost 8; bases outside the gene matches: 3. CDR3 residues: CASSQGQGGYTF. The CDR3, as DNA: TGTGCCAGCAGCCAGGGACAGGGGGGCTACACCTTC.

The chain couples TRBV2 to TRBJ2-1, with unresolved D. The CDR3 is made up of 12 amino acids. Trimming cost V 8 bases and J 0 bases, with 5 bases left between them. Germline assignment: CDR1 SNHLY and CDR2 FYNNEI. The DNA for the CDR3 is TGTGCCAGCTCTGTCTCCTACAATGAGCAGTTCTTC. Translation: CASSVSYNEQFF.

V usage is TRBV11-2 and J usage is TRBJ2-1; D is uncertain. The CDR3 has 14 residues. Trimming stripped 3 bases from V and 3 bases from J, with 9 bases between. Germline V gives CDR1 SGHAT, CDR2 FQNNGV. Written as DNA, the CDR3 is TGTGCCAGCAGCTTGGTTAGAGGCTACAATGAGCAGTTCTTC. Translated: CASSLVRGYNEQFF.

The CDR3 reads CASSPRAASGTHTQYF. The DNA for the CDR3 is TGCGCCAGCAGCCCGAGGGCGGCTAGCGGGACACATACGCAGTATTTT. This chain links TRBV5-1 with TRBJ2-3; 9 bases line up with TRBD2. The germline V gene encodes CDR1 SGHRS and CDR2 YFSETQ. This CDR3 has 16 amino acids. Trimming took 4 bases from V and 7 from J; bases not matched to a gene: 13.

The chain is built from TRBV24-1 and TRBJ2-1; 7 positions agree with TRBD2. Germline V gene data show CDR1 as KGHDR and CDR2 as SFDVKD. The CDR3 extends over 15 amino acids. J lost 2 bases, V lost 3 bases, and 3 bases had no gene match. CDR3 DNA sequence: TGTGCCACCAGTGATCCTAGCGGAACCTACAATGAGCAGTTCTTC. Amino acids: CATSDPSGTYNEQFF.

The chain has TRBV18 and TRBJ2-7; unclear D gene. The germline CDR1 and CDR2 sequences are KGHSH and LQKENI. This CDR3 region has 14 residues. V was pared by 3 bases and J by 0 bases, with 9 bases between. CDR3 coding DNA: TGTGCCAGCTCACCCCCCCCGGGCTCCTACGAGCAGTACTTC. It is translated as CASSPPPGSYEQYF.

The V gene is TRBV18, the J gene TRBJ2-7, with D possibly matching TRBD2 (5 bases). The V end lost 3 bases, the J end lost 0 bases, and 9 bases lay between the germline ends. Germline lookup yields CDR1 KGHSH and CDR2 LQKENI. This CDR3 has 14 residues. The CDR3, as DNA: TGTGCCAGCTCACCTAGGGAGTTCTCCTACGAGCAGTACTTC. It specifies CASSPREFSYEQYF.

The chain joins TRBV3-1 (or the pseudogene TRBV3-2) to TRBJ1-4; maybe TRBD1 (5 bases). Trimming took 4 bases from V and 5 from J, leaving 14 bases between them. The CDR3 runs 15 residues. Germline V gene lookup returns CDR1 LGHDT and CDR2 YNNKEL (reference sequence). This chain's CDR3 is CASSLNGGSNEKLFF. CDR3 in DNA: TGTGCCAGCAGCCTTAATGGGGGGTCGAATGAAAAACTGTTTTTT.

The CDR3, as DNA: TGTGCCAGTAGTCAACAGGGAGCTGGAAACACCATATATTTT. This gives the protein CASSQQGAGNTIYF. The genes are TRBV19 and TRBJ1-3, with D perhaps TRBD1 (6 bases). V was shortened by 5 bases and J by 2 bases, with 10 bases between the two germline ends. The CDR3 has 14 residues. CDR1 LNHDA and CDR2 SQIVND come from the germline V gene (reference sequence).

The count of this clone is one. The CDR3 DNA sequence: TGTGCCAGTAGTATAGGCGGGAGTTTCGCCGGGGAGCTGTTTTTT. It is translated as CASSIGGSFAGELFF. J is TRBJ2-2 and V is TRBV19; TRBD2 agrees at 7 bases. The trim removed 1 base at V and 6 bases at J, leaving 5 bases unmatched. Germline V gene sequence: CDR1 LNHDA, CDR2 SQIVND (reference sequence). The CDR3 is 15 amino acids.

The chain couples TRBV5-8 to TRBJ2-7, with D possibly TRBD2 on 5 matching bases. The CDR3 covers 16 residues. V was pared by 4 bases and J by 5 bases, with 22 bases between. The germline gives CDR1 SGHTS, CDR2 YDEGEE. The CDR3 nucleotides are TGTGCCAGCAGCAACCCTAGCAGCGGACCTCTGAACGAGCAGTACTTC. Translated: CASSNPSSGPLNEQYF.

V gene TRBV15 combines with J gene TRBJ1-2, with 11 bases aligning to TRBD1. Trimming took 5 bases from V and 5 from J; bases not matched to a gene: 7. The CDR3 runs to 15 residues. Germline lookup yields CDR1 LNHNV and CDR2 YYDKDF (reference sequence). The CDR3 is CATSVGQGAPYGYTF. CDR3 nucleotides: TGTGCCACCAGCGTAGGACAGGGGGCTCCTTATGGCTACACCTTC.

V and J are TRBV12-3 or TRBV12-4 and TRBJ2-2, with unresolved D. With 9 bases removed from V and 1 base from J, the gap between germline ends came to 6 bases. The CDR3 runs to 12 residues. CDR3 loop: CASAGNTGELFF. The CDR3, as DNA: TGTGCCAGTGCAGGGAACACCGGGGAGCTGTTTTTT.

The chain has TRBV7-8 and TRBJ1-3; 8 nucleotides line up with TRBD1. This CDR3 has 16 residues. V shed 5 bases, J shed 0 bases, and the junction held 6 bases outside the gene matches. Germline V gene sequence: CDR1 SGHVS, CDR2 FQNEAQ. CDR3 sequence (DNA): TGTGCCAGCAGCCTGACAGGGGTCAACTCTGGAAACACCATATATTTT. Translated: CASSLTGVNSGNTIYF.